Here is one T cell receptor (beta chain) with its context. Germline CDR1 and CDR2: MNHEY and SVGAGI. The length of the CDR3 is 14 residues. Between the trimmed V and J ends, which lost 0 bases and 6 bases, there was a span of 12 bases. The data belong to a study of blood T cell repertoires in COVID-19. The overall study: T cells, B-cell-depleted T cells, or PBMCs supplied cDNA or gDNA.

Clones were read by immunoSEQ multiplex PCR, and TCRdb kept only the in-frame ones, dropping some. The table has some 240,000 clones, around 91% seen once. The source material was peripheral blood. The chain couples TRBV6-5 to TRBJ2-7; D is possibly TRBD1 (6 bases). The sequence was collected from a woman aged 55-75 years with COVID-19, enrolled during active disease. CDR3 sequence: CASSYSGAGSEQYF. Here the CDR3 DNA reads TGTGCCAGCAGTTACTCGGGGGCAGGTAGCGAGCAGTACTTC.